A selection of T cell receptor beta chains follows, all from one sample in a study of beta chain features in type 1 diabetes. Sequencing used immunoSEQ multiplex PCR; TCRdb keeps in-frame clones, though not all of them. The data contain a few hundred thousand clones, over 11% of them singletons. The sequencing input was naive CD4+ T cells from blood. The receptors here all came from a man aged 30 to 39 with type 1 diabetes. Each CDR3 is given with its conserved first and last residue. The order of the fields is clone size, J gene, D gene, CDR3 length, V gene, CDR3 DNA, CDR3 protein. D genes are given only for firm matches. Some rows have no size entry. The others give once, few or many, or a class for an expanded clone.

clone_size: -; j_call: TRBJ2-3; d_call: TRBD1; cdr3_length: 14; v_call: TRBV7-2; cdr3_nt: TGTGCCAGCAGCTTAGGGACAGGGGCCGATACGCAGTATTTT; cdr3_aa: CASSLGTGADTQYF
clone_size: -; j_call: TRBJ2-2; d_call: -; cdr3_length: 15; v_call: TRBV7-8; cdr3_nt: TGTGCCAGCTATGATCCCCGGGGGAACACCGGGGAGCTGTTTTTT; cdr3_aa: CASYDPRGNTGELFF
clone_size: -; j_call: TRBJ2-5; d_call: TRBD1; cdr3_length: 14; v_call: TRBV5-1; cdr3_nt: TGCGCCAGCAGCTGGGGACAGGTGGGGGAGACCCAGTACTTC; cdr3_aa: CASSWGQVGETQYF
clone_size: -; j_call: TRBJ2-1; d_call: -; cdr3_length: 17; v_call: TRBV6-1; cdr3_nt: TGTGCCAGCAGTGATTTTTTCGGTAGGAGCTCCTACAATGAGCAGTTCTTC; cdr3_aa: CASSDFFGRSSYNEQFF
clone_size: -; j_call: TRBJ2-7; d_call: -; cdr3_length: 14; v_call: TRBV18; cdr3_nt: TGTGCCGGCTCACCAGGTCAGGGGGGCCTCGAGCAGTACTTC; cdr3_aa: CAGSPGQGGLEQYF
clone_size: -; j_call: TRBJ2-1; d_call: -; cdr3_length: 14; v_call: TRBV7-9; cdr3_nt: TGTGCCAGCAGCCGGGACATAACGGTCAATGAGCAGTTCTTC; cdr3_aa: CASSRDITVNEQFF
clone_size: -; j_call: TRBJ1-5; d_call: -; cdr3_length: 13; v_call: TRBV7-9; cdr3_nt: TGTGCCAGCAGCCAGGGGCGTGATCAGCCCCAGCATTTT; cdr3_aa: CASSQGRDQPQHF
clone_size: few; j_call: TRBJ2-3; d_call: -; cdr3_length: 13; v_call: TRBV19; cdr3_nt: TGTGCCAGTAGTTCACAGGGCACAGATACGCAGTATTTT; cdr3_aa: CASSSQGTDTQYF
clone_size: few; j_call: TRBJ2-5; d_call: -; cdr3_length: 13; v_call: TRBV2; cdr3_nt: TGTGCCAGCAGTGAAGAGCAGGACACTGAATTGTACTTC; cdr3_aa: CASSEEQDTELYF
clone_size: -; j_call: TRBJ2-1; d_call: -; cdr3_length: 15; v_call: TRBV18; cdr3_nt: TGTGCCAGCTCACCAGGTCAGGGGACCTACAATGAGCAGTTCTTC; cdr3_aa: CASSPGQGTYNEQFF
clone_size: -; j_call: TRBJ2-5; d_call: TRBD2; cdr3_length: 13; v_call: TRBV19; cdr3_nt: TGTGCCAGTAGTATCGTAGCGGGAGAGACCCAGTACTTC; cdr3_aa: CASSIVAGETQYF
clone_size: once; j_call: TRBJ2-7; d_call: -; cdr3_length: 15; v_call: TRBV6-1; cdr3_nt: TGTGCCAGCAGTGAAGTCGGGAGCCCGGGCTACGAGCAGTACTTC; cdr3_aa: CASSEVGSPGYEQYF
clone_size: -; j_call: TRBJ1-1; d_call: -; cdr3_length: 13; v_call: TRBV7-9; cdr3_nt: TGTGCCAGCAGCCTGACAGCTGGAACTGAAGCTTTCTTT; cdr3_aa: CASSLTAGTEAFF
clone_size: few; j_call: TRBJ2-3; d_call: -; cdr3_length: 12; v_call: TRBV29-1; cdr3_nt: TGCAGCGTTGAACGGGGGACAGATACGCAGTATTTT; cdr3_aa: CSVERGTDTQYF
clone_size: once; j_call: TRBJ2-3; d_call: TRBD2; cdr3_length: 15; v_call: TRBV5-1; cdr3_nt: TGCGCCAGCAGCTTGCCTAGCGGGGAGACAGATACGCAGTATTTT; cdr3_aa: CASSLPSGETDTQYF
clone_size: -; j_call: TRBJ2-2; d_call: TRBD2; cdr3_length: 16; v_call: TRBV30; cdr3_nt: TGTGCCTGGAGTGTAGCTAGCGGGGGGAACACCGGGGAGCTGTTTTTT; cdr3_aa: CAWSVASGGNTGELFF
clone_size: few; j_call: TRBJ2-1; d_call: TRBD2; cdr3_length: 15; v_call: TRBV7-2; cdr3_nt: TGTGCCAGCAGCTTAGATAGCGGGGGGGGGAATGAGCAGTTCTTC; cdr3_aa: CASSLDSGGGNEQFF
clone_size: few; j_call: TRBJ2-1; d_call: TRBD1; cdr3_length: 13; v_call: TRBV29-1; cdr3_nt: TGCAGCGTTGGTGGGCAGGGGGACAATGAGCAGTTCTTC; cdr3_aa: CSVGGQGDNEQFF
clone_size: few; j_call: TRBJ2-1; d_call: -; cdr3_length: 13; v_call: TRBV30; cdr3_nt: TGTGCCTGGAGCGCCGGGGAACGGTATGAGCAGTTCTTC; cdr3_aa: CAWSAGERYEQFF
clone_size: -; j_call: TRBJ1-5; d_call: -; cdr3_length: 16; v_call: TRBV6-6; cdr3_nt: TGTGCCAGCAGGGCCCAGACAGGAGTTAGCAATCAGCCCCAGCATTTT; cdr3_aa: CASRAQTGVSNQPQHF
clone_size: few; j_call: TRBJ2-7; d_call: TRBD1; cdr3_length: 18; v_call: TRBV10-3; cdr3_nt: TGTGCCATCAGTGTGGGGGACAGGGCTCCTTCCATGTCCTACGAGCAGTACTTC; cdr3_aa: CAISVGDRAPSMSYEQYF
clone_size: -; j_call: TRBJ2-1; d_call: TRBD2; cdr3_length: 14; v_call: TRBV5-4; cdr3_nt: TGTGCCAGCAGCGTTCCGGGACTAGCGGGTGAGCAGTTCTTC; cdr3_aa: CASSVPGLAGEQFF
clone_size: -; j_call: TRBJ2-7; d_call: -; cdr3_length: 16; v_call: TRBV23-1; cdr3_nt: TGCGCCAGCAGCCAATCACATAGCCTTAAGCCCTACGAGCAGTACTTC; cdr3_aa: CASSQSHSLKPYEQYF
clone_size: few; j_call: TRBJ2-1; d_call: -; cdr3_length: 13; v_call: TRBV6-1; cdr3_nt: TGTGCCAGCAGTACGGGACTCTACAATGAGCAGTTCTTC; cdr3_aa: CASSTGLYNEQFF
clone_size: once; j_call: TRBJ1-2; d_call: TRBD1; cdr3_length: 15; v_call: TRBV5-1; cdr3_nt: TGCGCCAGCAGCTTGGTGGGACAGGGTTTGGATGGCTACACCTTC; cdr3_aa: CASSLVGQGLDGYTF
clone_size: -; j_call: TRBJ1-2; d_call: -; cdr3_length: 12; v_call: TRBV7-9; cdr3_nt: TGTGCCAGCAGCTCCTCAGGAGGCGGCTACACCTTC; cdr3_aa: CASSSSGGGYTF
clone_size: few; j_call: TRBJ1-2; d_call: TRBD1; cdr3_length: 13; v_call: TRBV27; cdr3_nt: TGTGCCAGCAGTTCGACAGGGACAGTTGGCTACACCTTC; cdr3_aa: CASSSTGTVGYTF
clone_size: -; j_call: TRBJ2-7; d_call: TRBD1; cdr3_length: 15; v_call: TRBV11-3; cdr3_nt: TGTGCCAGCAGCCTCAGGACAGGGAGTGCCTACGAGCAGTACTTC; cdr3_aa: CASSLRTGSAYEQYF
clone_size: -; j_call: TRBJ1-2; d_call: -; cdr3_length: 12; v_call: TRBV2; cdr3_nt: TGTGCCAGCAGTGACGCTAACTATGGCTACACCTTC; cdr3_aa: CASSDANYGYTF
clone_size: few; j_call: TRBJ1-1; d_call: -; cdr3_length: 14; v_call: TRBV7-9; cdr3_nt: TGTGCCAGCAGCCCGACACAGTTGAACACTGAAGCTTTCTTT; cdr3_aa: CASSPTQLNTEAFF
clone_size: many; j_call: TRBJ2-2; d_call: -; cdr3_length: 14; v_call: TRBV7-9; cdr3_nt: TGTGCCAGCAGCCCCGGGACACCGACCGGGGAGCTGTTTTTT; cdr3_aa: CASSPGTPTGELFF
clone_size: few; j_call: TRBJ2-7; d_call: TRBD1; cdr3_length: 14; v_call: TRBV15; cdr3_nt: TGTGCCACCAGCAGGGACAGGGCTTCCTACGAGCAGTACTTC; cdr3_aa: CATSRDRASYEQYF
clone_size: -; j_call: TRBJ1-5; d_call: -; cdr3_length: 13; v_call: TRBV6-6; cdr3_nt: TGTGCCAGCATACTAGACCTTAGTCAGCCCCAGCATTTT; cdr3_aa: CASILDLSQPQHF
clone_size: -; j_call: TRBJ1-1; d_call: TRBD1; cdr3_length: 13; v_call: TRBV29-1; cdr3_nt: TGCAGCGTCAAACAGGGGGTGAACACTGAAGCTTTCTTT; cdr3_aa: CSVKQGVNTEAFF
clone_size: -; j_call: TRBJ2-7; d_call: TRBD1; cdr3_length: 15; v_call: TRBV27; cdr3_nt: TGTGCCAGCAGCCCAGGGACAGGCGGATCCTACGAGCAGTACTTC; cdr3_aa: CASSPGTGGSYEQYF
clone_size: -; j_call: TRBJ1-5; d_call: -; cdr3_length: 13; v_call: TRBV6-6; cdr3_nt: TGTGCCAGCTCGTCTGGAGCCAGTCAGCCCCAGCATTTT; cdr3_aa: CASSSGASQPQHF
clone_size: -; j_call: TRBJ1-1; d_call: TRBD1; cdr3_length: 16; v_call: TRBV25-1; cdr3_nt: TGTGCCAGCAGTCTACAGGGGGCAGTTGGGAACACTGAAGCTTTCTTT; cdr3_aa: CASSLQGAVGNTEAFF
clone_size: few; j_call: TRBJ2-1; d_call: -; cdr3_length: 17; v_call: TRBV4-1; cdr3_nt: TGCGCCAGCAGCCAAGATTCTGCAGGGGCTTCCTACAATGAGCAGTTCTTC; cdr3_aa: CASSQDSAGASYNEQFF
clone_size: -; j_call: TRBJ1-2; d_call: -; cdr3_length: 14; v_call: TRBV2; cdr3_nt: TGTGCCAGCAGTGAATATGGAGGGCTAGGAGGCTACACCTTC; cdr3_aa: CASSEYGGLGGYTF
clone_size: -; j_call: TRBJ2-5; d_call: -; cdr3_length: 10; v_call: TRBV29-1; cdr3_nt: TGCAGCGTTGCCGGTCAGACCCAGTACTTC; cdr3_aa: CSVAGQTQYF
clone_size: -; j_call: TRBJ2-1; d_call: -; cdr3_length: 11; v_call: TRBV30; cdr3_nt: TGTGCCTGGAGTCTGGAGAATGAGCAGTTCTTC; cdr3_aa: CAWSLENEQFF
clone_size: few; j_call: TRBJ2-2; d_call: -; cdr3_length: 15; v_call: TRBV2; cdr3_nt: TGTGCCAGCAGCGCTGACAGCACCAACACCGGGGAGCTGTTTTTT; cdr3_aa: CASSADSTNTGELFF
clone_size: few; j_call: TRBJ2-1; d_call: -; cdr3_length: 17; v_call: TRBV7-2; cdr3_nt: TGTGCCAGCAGCCCGCGTAGCGGCAAGAGCTCCTACAATGAGCAGTTCTTC; cdr3_aa: CASSPRSGKSSYNEQFF
clone_size: -; j_call: TRBJ2-7; d_call: TRBD1; cdr3_length: 16; v_call: TRBV7-2; cdr3_nt: TGTGCCAGCAGCTTGGCCGGGACAGCGAGACGAGACGAGCAGTACTTC; cdr3_aa: CASSLAGTARRDEQYF
clone_size: few; j_call: TRBJ1-5; d_call: -; cdr3_length: 13; v_call: TRBV19; cdr3_nt: TGTGCCAGTAGTATCGATCCGGAGCAGCCCCAGCATTTT; cdr3_aa: CASSIDPEQPQHF
clone_size: few; j_call: TRBJ1-5; d_call: -; cdr3_length: 15; v_call: TRBV5-1; cdr3_nt: TGCGCCAGCAGCTTGGACACCGGGGGAAATCAGCCCCAGCATTTT; cdr3_aa: CASSLDTGGNQPQHF
clone_size: few; j_call: TRBJ1-2; d_call: -; cdr3_length: 11; v_call: TRBV20-1; cdr3_nt: TGCAGTGCGGTCAATGGAGGCGCCTACACCTTC; cdr3_aa: CSAVNGGAYTF
clone_size: -; j_call: TRBJ1-1; d_call: -; cdr3_length: 12; v_call: TRBV29-1; cdr3_nt: TGCAGCGTTGAACAGGGCAGCACTGAAGCTTTCTTT; cdr3_aa: CSVEQGSTEAFF
clone_size: few; j_call: TRBJ2-1; d_call: TRBD1; cdr3_length: 13; v_call: TRBV10-1; cdr3_nt: TGCGCCAGCAGTGCCGGACAGGGATCATGGCAGTTCTTC; cdr3_aa: CASSAGQGSWQFF
clone_size: few; j_call: TRBJ2-6; d_call: -; cdr3_length: 15; v_call: TRBV11-2; cdr3_nt: TGTGCCAGCAGCCAAGCGGACTCTGGGGCCAACGTCCTGACTTTC; cdr3_aa: CASSQADSGANVLTF
clone_size: -; j_call: TRBJ1-2; d_call: -; cdr3_length: 12; v_call: TRBV7-2; cdr3_nt: TGTGCCAGCAGCTTAGCTACGGGGTTTTACACCTTC; cdr3_aa: CASSLATGFYTF
clone_size: -; j_call: TRBJ2-5; d_call: -; cdr3_length: 10; v_call: TRBV29-1; cdr3_nt: TGCAGCGTTGATAAAGAGACCCAGTACTTC; cdr3_aa: CSVDKETQYF
clone_size: few; j_call: TRBJ1-2; d_call: -; cdr3_length: 14; v_call: TRBV5-4; cdr3_nt: TGTGCCAGCAGCTTGGCCAGGGAGGAACAGGGCTACACCTTC; cdr3_aa: CASSLAREEQGYTF